This T cell receptor beta chain was captured in a study of T cell clonality in common variable immunodeficiency. The assay was immunoSEQ multiplex PCR, and TCRdb's table has in-frame clones only and misses some. The table lists approximately 44,000 clones, with no singletons. This clone was recorded at least ten times. Antigen unknown. Study-wide results and caveats: Fewer TCRbeta clones were shared among CVID subjects than controls.

The sequence was obtained from a person between 18 and 69 years old in good health. The sequencing sample was made of peripheral blood mononuclear cells.

Partial CDR3 DNA: TGTGCCAGCAGTTCGGGGGAGGCAGATACG. Amino acid sequence: CASSSGEADT. The whole CDR3 is CASSSGEADTQYF. The chain recombines TRBV6-2 or TRBV6-3 with TRBJ2-3; D might be TRBD2 (6 bases). The DNA ends 3 residues before the CDR3 does, and the rest of the CDR3 is filled in from the germline J gene. The V end was cut by 4 bases, the J end by 4 bases, with 9 bases between. The CDR3 runs to 13 residues. The germline gives CDR1 MNHEY, CDR2 SVGEGT.